The clone carrying this TCR beta chain was observed at least ten times. What it binds is unknown. Deletions cut 1 base from V and 4 bases from J, with 13 bases between. This CDR3 spans 14 amino acids. Germline CDR1 is SQVTM and CDR2 is ANQGSEA. This sample is drawn from a study of spatial heterogeneity in lung cancer. One entry per CDR3 protein results from TCRdb running MiXCR on the 5' RACE reads. The table records some 78,000 distinct CDR3 sequences, 7% to 9% of them present only once. Regarding the study as a whole: More often at tumor resection than at routine follow-up, ubiquitous expanded tumor TCRs were detected in the blood.

Time point meaning: sample taken at primary tumor resection. A total of some 70 untreated early-stage non-small cell lung cancer patients served as donors. This TCR derives from a male donor with early-stage non-small cell lung cancer. V usage is TRBV29-1 and J usage is TRBJ1-1; D uncertain. Material: PBMCs, obtained at surgery. Here the CDR3 DNA reads TGCAGCGTTGAAGTTCAGGCTACGGGCACTGAAGCTTTCTTT. Translating it yields CSVEVQATGTEAFF.